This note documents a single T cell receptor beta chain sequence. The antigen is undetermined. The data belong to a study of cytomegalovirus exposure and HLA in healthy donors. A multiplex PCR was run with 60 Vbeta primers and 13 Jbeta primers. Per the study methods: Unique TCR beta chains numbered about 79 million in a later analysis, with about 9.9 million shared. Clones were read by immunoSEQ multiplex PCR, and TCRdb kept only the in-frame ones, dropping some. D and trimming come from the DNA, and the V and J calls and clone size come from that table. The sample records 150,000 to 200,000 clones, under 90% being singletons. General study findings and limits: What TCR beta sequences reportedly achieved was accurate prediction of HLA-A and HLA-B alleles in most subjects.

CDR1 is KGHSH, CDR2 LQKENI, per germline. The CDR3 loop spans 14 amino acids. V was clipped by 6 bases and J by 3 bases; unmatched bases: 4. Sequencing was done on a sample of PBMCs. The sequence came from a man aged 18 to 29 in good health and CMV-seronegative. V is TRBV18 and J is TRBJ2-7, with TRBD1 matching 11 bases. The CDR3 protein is CASSPGQGDYEQYF. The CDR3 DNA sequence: TGTGCCAGCTCCCCGGGACAGGGGGACTACGAGCAGTACTTC.